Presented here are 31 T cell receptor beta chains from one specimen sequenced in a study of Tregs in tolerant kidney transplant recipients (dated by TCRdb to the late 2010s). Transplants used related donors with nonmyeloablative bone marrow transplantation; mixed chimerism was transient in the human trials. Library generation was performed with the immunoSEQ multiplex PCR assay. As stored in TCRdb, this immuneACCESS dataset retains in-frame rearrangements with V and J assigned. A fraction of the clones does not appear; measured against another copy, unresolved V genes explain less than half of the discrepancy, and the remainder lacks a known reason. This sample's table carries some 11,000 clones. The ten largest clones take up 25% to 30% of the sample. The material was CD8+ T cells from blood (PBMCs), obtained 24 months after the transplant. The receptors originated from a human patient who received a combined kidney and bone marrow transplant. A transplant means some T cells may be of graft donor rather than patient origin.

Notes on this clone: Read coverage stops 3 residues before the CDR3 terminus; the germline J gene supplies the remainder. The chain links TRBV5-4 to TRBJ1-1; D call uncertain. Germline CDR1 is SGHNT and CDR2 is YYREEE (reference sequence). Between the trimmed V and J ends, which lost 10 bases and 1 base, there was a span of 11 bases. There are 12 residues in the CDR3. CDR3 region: CAASVGNTEAFF. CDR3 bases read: TGTGCCGCCTCGGTTGGGAACACTGAA.

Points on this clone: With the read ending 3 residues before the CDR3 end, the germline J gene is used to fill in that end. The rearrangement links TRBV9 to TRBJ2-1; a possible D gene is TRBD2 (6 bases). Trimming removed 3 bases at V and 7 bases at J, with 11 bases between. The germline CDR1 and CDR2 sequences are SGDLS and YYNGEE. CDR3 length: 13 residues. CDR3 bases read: TGTGCCAGCAGCGGGAGGGCCGAGAATGAG. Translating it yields CASSGRAENE. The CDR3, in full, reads CASSGRAENEQFF.

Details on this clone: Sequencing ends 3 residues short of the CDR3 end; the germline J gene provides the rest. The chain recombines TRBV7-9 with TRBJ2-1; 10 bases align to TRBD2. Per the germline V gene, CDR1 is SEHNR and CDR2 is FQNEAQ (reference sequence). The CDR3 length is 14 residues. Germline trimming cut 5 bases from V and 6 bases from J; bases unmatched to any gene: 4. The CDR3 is CASSQRLAGNEQFF. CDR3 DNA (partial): TGTGCCAGCAGCCAACGACTAGCGGGCAATGAG.

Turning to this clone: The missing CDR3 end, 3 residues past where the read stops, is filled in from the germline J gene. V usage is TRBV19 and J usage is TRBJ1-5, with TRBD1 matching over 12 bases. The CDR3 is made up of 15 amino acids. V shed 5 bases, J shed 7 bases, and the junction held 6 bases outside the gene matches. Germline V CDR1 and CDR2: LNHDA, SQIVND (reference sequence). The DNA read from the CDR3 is TGTGCCAGTAGTGCGGGACAGGGGGCGAGACAGCCC. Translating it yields CASSAGQGARQP. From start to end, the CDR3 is CASSAGQGARQPQHF.

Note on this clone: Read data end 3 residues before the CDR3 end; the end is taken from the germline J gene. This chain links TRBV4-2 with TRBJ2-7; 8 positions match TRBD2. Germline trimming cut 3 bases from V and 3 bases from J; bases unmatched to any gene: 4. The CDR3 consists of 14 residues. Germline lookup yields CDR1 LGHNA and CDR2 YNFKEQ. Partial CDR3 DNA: TGTGCCAGCAGCCACACTAGCGGAAGCTACGAG. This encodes CASSHTSGSYE. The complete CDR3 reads CASSHTSGSYEQYF.

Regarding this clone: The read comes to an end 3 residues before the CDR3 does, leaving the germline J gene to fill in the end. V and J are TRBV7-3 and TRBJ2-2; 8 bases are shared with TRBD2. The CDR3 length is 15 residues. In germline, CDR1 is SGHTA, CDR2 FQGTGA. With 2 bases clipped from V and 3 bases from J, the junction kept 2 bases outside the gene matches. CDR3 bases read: TGTGCCAGCAGCTTAGAAGCGGGAGACACCGGGGAG. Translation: CASSLEAGDTGE. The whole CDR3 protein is CASSLEAGDTGELFF.

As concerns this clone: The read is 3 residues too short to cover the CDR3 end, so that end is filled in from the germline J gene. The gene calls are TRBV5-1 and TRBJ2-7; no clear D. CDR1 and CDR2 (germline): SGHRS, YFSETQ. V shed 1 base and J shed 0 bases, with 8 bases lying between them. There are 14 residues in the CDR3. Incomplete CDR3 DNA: TGCGCCAGCAGCTTGCGCGTTAGCTCCTACGAG. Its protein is CASSLRVSSYE. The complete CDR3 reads CASSLRVSSYEQYF.

This CDR3 reads CASSQDPKPSGNNEQFF. The DNA read from the CDR3 is TGCGCCAGCAGCCAAGATCCTAAACCTAGCGGCAACAATGAG. The chain uses TRBV4-1 and TRBJ2-1, with 7 bases matching TRBD2. The CDR3 end is not reached by the read, which stops 3 residues before it; the germline J gene fills it in. Germline CDR1 is MGHRA and CDR2 is YSYEKL. The CDR3 runs 17 residues. V shed 0 bases and J 5 bases; nucleotides not matched to a gene: 10.

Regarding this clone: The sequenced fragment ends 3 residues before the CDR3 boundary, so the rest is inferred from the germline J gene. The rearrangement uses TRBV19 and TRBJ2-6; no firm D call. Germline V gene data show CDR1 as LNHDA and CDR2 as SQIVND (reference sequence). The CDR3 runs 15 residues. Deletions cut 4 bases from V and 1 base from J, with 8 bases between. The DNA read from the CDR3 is TGTGCCAGTAGTAGTCCTAGGTCTGGGGCCAACGTC. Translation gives CASSSPRSGANV. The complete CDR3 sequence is CASSSPRSGANVLTF.

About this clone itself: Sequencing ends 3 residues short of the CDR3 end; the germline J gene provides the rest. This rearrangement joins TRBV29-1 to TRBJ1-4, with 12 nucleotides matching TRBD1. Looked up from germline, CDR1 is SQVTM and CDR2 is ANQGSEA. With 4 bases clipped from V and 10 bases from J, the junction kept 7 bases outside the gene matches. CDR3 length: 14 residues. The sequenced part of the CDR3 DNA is TGCAGCGTTGCATCCGGGACAGGGGGCGGAAAA. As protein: CSVASGTGGGK. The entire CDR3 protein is CSVASGTGGGKLFF.

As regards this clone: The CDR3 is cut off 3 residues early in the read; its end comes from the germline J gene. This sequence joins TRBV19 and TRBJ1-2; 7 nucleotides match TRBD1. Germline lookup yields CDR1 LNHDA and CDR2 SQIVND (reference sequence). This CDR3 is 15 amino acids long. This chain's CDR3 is CASSIPPEGANGYTF. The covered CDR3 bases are TGTGCCAGTAGTATCCCCCCGGAGGGGGCGAACGGC.

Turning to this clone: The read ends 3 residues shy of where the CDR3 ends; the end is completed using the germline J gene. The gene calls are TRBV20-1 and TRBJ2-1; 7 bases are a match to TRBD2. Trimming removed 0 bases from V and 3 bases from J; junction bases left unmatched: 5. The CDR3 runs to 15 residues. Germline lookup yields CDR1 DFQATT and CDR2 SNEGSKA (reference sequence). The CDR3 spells CSAREGLAVYNEQFF. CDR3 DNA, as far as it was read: TGCAGTGCTAGAGAGGGGCTAGCGGTCTACAATGAG.

The CDR3 loop is CASSWGDGWELFF. CDR3 DNA (partial): TGTGCCAGCAGCTGGGGGGACGGTTGGGAG. This chain uses TRBV11-2 with TRBJ2-2; D may be TRBD2 (6 bases). Sequencing ends 3 residues short of the CDR3 end; the germline J gene provides the rest. The V end lost 4 bases, the J end lost 9 bases, and 12 bases lay between the germline ends. This CDR3 has 13 residues. Per the germline V gene, CDR1 is SGHAT and CDR2 is FQNNGV. The full variable domain, completed using reference TRBV11-2 and TRBJ2-2, is EAGVAQSPRYKIIEKRQSVAFWCNPISGHATLYWYQQILGQGPKLLIQFQNNGVVDDSQLPKDRFSAERLKGVDSTLKIQPAKLEDSAVYLCASSWGDGWELFFGEGSRLTVL.

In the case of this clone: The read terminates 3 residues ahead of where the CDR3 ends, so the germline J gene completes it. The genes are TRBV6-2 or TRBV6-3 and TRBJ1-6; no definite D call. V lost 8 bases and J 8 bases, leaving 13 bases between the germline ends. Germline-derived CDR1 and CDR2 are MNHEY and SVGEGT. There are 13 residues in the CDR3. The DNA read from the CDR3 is TGTGCCAGCTCAGGAGATTTGTATTCACCC. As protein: CASSGDLYSP. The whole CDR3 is CASSGDLYSPLHF.

This chain's CDR3 is CSARVLETGLALEQYF. The sequenced part of the CDR3 DNA is TGCAGTGCTAGAGTCTTGGAGACCGGACTAGCGCTCGAG. The chain recombines TRBV20-1 with TRBJ2-7; 9 nucleotides line up with TRBD2. The read terminates 3 residues ahead of where the CDR3 ends, so the germline J gene completes it. V dropped 1 base and J dropped 6; count of bases not matched to a gene: 13. The CDR3 loop spans 16 amino acids. CDR1 and CDR2 (germline): DFQATT, SNEGSKA (reference sequence).

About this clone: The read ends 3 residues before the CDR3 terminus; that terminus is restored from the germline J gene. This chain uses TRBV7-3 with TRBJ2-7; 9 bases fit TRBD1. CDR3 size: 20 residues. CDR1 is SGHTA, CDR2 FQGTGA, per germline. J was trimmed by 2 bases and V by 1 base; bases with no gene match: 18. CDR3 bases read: TGTGCCAGCAGCTTAATAGTCGGGACAGGGTCCAAGATAATAACCTACGAG. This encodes CASSLIVGTGSKIITYE. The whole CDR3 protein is CASSLIVGTGSKIITYEQYF.

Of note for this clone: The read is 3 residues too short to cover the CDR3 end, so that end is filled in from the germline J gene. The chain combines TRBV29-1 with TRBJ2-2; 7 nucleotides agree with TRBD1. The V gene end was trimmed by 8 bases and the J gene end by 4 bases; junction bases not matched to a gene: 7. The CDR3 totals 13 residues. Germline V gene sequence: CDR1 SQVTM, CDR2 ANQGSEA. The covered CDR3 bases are TGCAGCACGGGGACAGCCCCCACCGGGGAG. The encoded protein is CSTGTAPTGE. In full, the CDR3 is CSTGTAPTGELFF.

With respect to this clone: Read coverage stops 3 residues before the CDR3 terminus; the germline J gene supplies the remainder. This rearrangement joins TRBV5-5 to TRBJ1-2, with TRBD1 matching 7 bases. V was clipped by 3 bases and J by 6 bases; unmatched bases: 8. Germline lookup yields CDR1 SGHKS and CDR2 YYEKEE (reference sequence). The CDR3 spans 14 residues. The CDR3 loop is CASSSDRDSDGYTF. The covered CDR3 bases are TGTGCCAGCAGCTCTGACAGGGATAGCGATGGC.

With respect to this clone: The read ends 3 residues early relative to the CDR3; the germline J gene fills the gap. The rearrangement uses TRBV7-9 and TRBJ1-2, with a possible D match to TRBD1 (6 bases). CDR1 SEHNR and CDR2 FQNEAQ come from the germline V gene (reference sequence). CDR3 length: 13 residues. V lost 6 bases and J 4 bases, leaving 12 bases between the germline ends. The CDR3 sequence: CASSSTGPYGYTF. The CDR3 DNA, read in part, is TGTGCCAGCAGTTCCACAGGGCCCTATGGC.

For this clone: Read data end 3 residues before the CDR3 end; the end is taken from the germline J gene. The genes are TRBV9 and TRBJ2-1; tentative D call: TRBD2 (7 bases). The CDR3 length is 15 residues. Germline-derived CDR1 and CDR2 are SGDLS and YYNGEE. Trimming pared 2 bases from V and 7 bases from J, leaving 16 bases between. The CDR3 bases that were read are TGTGCCAGCAGCGTCCACAGGGCGGGGGTGAATGAG. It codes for CASSVHRAGVNE. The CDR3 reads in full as CASSVHRAGVNEQFF.

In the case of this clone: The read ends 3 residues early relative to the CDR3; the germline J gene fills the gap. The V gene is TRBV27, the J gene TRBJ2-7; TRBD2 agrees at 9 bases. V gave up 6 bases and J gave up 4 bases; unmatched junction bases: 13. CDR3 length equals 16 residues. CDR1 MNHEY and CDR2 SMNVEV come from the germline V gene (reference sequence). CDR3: CASSPLQTSGLYEQYF. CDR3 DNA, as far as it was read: TGTGCCAGCAGCCCTCTACAAACTAGCGGGTTGTACGAG.

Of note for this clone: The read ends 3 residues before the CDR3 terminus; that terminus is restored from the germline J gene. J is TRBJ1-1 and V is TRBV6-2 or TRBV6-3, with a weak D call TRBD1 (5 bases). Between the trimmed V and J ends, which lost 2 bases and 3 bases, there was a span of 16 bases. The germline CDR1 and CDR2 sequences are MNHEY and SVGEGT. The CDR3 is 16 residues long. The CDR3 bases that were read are TGTGCCAGCAGTTACGCCAATGGCAGGGCGGACACTGAA. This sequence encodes CASSYANGRADTE. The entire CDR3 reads CASSYANGRADTEAFF.

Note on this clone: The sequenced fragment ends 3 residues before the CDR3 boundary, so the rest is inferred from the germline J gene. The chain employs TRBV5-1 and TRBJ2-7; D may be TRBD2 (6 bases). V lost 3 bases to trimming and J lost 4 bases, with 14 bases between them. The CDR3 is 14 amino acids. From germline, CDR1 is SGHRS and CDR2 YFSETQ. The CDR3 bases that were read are TGCGCCAGCAGCTCCCCGGGGGAGAGGTACGAG. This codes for CASSSPGERYE. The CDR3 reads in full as CASSSPGERYEQYF. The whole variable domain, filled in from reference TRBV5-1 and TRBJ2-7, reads KAGVTQTPRYLIKTRGQQVTLSCSPISGHRSVSWYQQTPGQGLQFLFEYFSETQRNKGNFPGRFSGRQFSNSRSEMNVSTLELGDSALYLCASSSPGERYEQYFGPGTRLTVT.

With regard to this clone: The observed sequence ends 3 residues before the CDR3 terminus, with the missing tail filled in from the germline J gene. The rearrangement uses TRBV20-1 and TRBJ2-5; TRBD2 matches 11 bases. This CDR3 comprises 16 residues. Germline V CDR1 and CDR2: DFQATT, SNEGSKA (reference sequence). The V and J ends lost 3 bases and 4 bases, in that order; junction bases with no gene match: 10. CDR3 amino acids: CSARFILAGGGETQYF. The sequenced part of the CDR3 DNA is TGCAGTGCTAGGTTTATCCTAGCGGGAGGTGGAGAGACC.

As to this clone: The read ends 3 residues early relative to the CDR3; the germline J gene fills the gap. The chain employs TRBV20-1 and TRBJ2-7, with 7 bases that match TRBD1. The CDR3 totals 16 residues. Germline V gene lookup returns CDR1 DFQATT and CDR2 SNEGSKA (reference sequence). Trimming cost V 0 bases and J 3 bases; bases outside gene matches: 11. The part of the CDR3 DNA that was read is TGCAGTGCTAGAGAGACGGACAGGTTCCCTATCTACGAG. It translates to CSARETDRFPIYE. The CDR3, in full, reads CSARETDRFPIYEQYF.

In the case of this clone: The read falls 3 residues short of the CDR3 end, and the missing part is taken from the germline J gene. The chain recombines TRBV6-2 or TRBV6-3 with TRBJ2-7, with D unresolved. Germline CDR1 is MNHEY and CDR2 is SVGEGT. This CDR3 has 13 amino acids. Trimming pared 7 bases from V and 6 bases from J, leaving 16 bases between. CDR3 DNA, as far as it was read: TGTGCCAGCAACCAGGCCCCCCTCCGCGAG. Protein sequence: CASNQAPLRE. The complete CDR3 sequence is CASNQAPLREQYF.

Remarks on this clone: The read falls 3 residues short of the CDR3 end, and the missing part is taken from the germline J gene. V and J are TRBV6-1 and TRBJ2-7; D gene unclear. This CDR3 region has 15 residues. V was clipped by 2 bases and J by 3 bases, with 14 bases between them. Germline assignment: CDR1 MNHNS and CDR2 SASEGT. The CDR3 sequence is CASSESDGYYYEQYF. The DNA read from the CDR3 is TGTGCCAGCAGTGAAAGTGACGGATACTACTACGAG.

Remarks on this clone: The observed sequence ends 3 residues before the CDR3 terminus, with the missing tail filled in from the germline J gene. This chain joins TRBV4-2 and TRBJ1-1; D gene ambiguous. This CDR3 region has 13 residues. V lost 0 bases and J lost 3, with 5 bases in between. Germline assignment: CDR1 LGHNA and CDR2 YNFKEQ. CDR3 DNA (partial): TGTGCCAGCAGCCAAGAACCGGACACTGAA. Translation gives CASSQEPDTE. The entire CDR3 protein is CASSQEPDTEAFF.

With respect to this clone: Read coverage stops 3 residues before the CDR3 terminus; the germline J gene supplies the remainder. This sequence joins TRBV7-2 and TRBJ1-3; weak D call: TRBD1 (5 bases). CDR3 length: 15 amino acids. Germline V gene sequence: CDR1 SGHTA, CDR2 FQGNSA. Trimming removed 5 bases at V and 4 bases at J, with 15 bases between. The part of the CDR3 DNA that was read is TGTGCCAGCAGCCCCGGGACTGCCTCGGGAAACACC. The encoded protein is CASSPGTASGNT. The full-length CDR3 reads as CASSPGTASGNTIYF. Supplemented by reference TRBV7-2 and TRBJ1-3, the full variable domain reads GAGVSQSPSNKVTEKGKDVELRCDPISGHTALYWYRQSLGQGLEFLIYFQGNSAPDKSGLPSDRFSAERTGGSVSTLTIQRTQQEDSAVYLCASSPGTASGNTIYFGEGSWLTVV.

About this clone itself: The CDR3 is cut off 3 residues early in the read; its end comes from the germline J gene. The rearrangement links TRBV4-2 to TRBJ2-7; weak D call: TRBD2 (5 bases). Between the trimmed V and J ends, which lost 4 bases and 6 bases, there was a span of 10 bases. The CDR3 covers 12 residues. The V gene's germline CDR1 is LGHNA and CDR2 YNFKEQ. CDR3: CASSPSTGEQYF. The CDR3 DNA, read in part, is TGTGCCAGCAGCCCTAGCACCGGCGAG.

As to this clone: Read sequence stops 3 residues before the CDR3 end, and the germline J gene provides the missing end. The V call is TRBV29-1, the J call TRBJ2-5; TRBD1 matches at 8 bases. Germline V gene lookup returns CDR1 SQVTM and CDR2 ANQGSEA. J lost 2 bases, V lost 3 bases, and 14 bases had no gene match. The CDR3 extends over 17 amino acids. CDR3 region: CSVDWGATGVRQETQYF. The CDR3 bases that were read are TGCAGCGTTGATTGGGGGGCGACAGGGGTGAGGCAAGAGACC. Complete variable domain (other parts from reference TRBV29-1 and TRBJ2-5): SAVISQKPSRDICQRGTSLTIQCQVDSQVTMMFWYRQQPGQSLTLIATANQGSEATYESGFVIDKFPISRPNLTFSTLTVSNMSPEDSSIYLCSVDWGATGVRQETQYFGPGTRLLVL.